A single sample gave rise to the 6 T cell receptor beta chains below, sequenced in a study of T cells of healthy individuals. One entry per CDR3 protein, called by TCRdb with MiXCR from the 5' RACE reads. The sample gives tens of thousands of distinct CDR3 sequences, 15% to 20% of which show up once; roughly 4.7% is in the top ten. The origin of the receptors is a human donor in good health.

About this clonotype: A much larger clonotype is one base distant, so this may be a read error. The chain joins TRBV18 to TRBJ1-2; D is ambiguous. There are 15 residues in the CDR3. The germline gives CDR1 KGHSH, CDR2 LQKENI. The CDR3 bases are TGTGCCAGCTCACCTGCCCGAAATCCCGACTATGGCTACAACTTC. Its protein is CASSPARNPDYGYNF.

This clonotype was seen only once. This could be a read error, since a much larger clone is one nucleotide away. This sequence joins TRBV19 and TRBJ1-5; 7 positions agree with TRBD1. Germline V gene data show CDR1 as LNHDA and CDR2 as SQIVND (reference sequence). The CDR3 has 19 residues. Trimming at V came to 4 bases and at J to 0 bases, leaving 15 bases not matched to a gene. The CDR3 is CASSKRTGAIHNSNQPQHF. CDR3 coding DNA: TGTGCCAGTAGTAAGAGAACAGGGGCGATACATAATAGCAATCAGCCCCAGCATTTT.

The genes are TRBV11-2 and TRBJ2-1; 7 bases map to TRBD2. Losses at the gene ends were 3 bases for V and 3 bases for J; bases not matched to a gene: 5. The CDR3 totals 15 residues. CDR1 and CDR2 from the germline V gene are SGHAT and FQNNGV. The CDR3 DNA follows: TGTGCCAGCAGCTTCCAGCGGGGCAACTACAATGAGCAGTTCTTC. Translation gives CASSFQRGNYNEQFF.

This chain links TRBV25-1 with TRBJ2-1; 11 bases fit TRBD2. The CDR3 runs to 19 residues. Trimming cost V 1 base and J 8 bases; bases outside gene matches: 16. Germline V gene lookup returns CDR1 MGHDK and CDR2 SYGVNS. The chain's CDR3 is CASSESPTSGKITYHEQFF. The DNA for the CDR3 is TGTGCCAGCAGTGAATCCCCGACTAGCGGGAAAATCACCTATCATGAGCAGTTCTTC. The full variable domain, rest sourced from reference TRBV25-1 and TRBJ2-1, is EADIYQTPRYLVIGTGKKITLECSQTMGHDKMYWYQQDPGMELHLIHYSYGVNSTEKGDLSSESTVSRIRTEHFPLTLESARPSHTSQYLCASSESPTSGKITYHEQFFGPGTRLTVL.

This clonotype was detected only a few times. The DNA for the CDR3 is TGCGCCAGCAGCCGGACAGGGGGCCTGGATGGCTACACCTTC. It is translated as CASSRTGGLDGYTF. The genes are TRBV4-1 and TRBJ1-2, with 11 bases fitting TRBD1. CDR3 length: 14 amino acids. Germline CDR1 is MGHRA and CDR2 is YSYEKL. Trimming cost V 4 bases and J 6 bases; bases outside gene matches: 4.

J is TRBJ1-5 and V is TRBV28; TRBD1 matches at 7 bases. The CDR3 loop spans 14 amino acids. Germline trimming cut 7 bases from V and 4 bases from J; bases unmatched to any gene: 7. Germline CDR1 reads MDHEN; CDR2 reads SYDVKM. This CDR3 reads CASISQGRNQPQHF. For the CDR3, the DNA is TGTGCCAGCATATCACAGGGGAGGAATCAGCCCCAGCATTTT.